This T cell receptor beta chain is drawn from a study of identical twins (dated by TCRdb to about 2016). A note on the overall study: The study deep-sequenced TCR alpha and beta repertoires from monozygotic twins, unrelated adults of various ages and cord blood to test whether fetal clonotypes persist. To rule out contamination, the twin experiments were replicated at different times with different library preparation protocols.

The library relied on 5' RACE. The instrument was an Illumina HiSeq 2000. Template switching added a universal primer binding site, and the final cDNA carried a unique molecular identifier that allowed TCR cDNA molecules to be counted accurately. Specific primers in the conserved constant-segment region were used to synthesize first-strand cDNA for TCR alpha and beta chains. To control for contamination, every cDNA library was double barcoded, receiving both a SMART-Mk sample barcode and Illumina barcodes. TruSeq adapter sequences, together with Illumina sample barcodes, were added in two successive PCR steps. TCR alpha and beta cDNA libraries were sequenced on the Illumina HiSeq platform with custom primers. In the authors' own workflow: Unique molecular identifiers were extracted from raw reads with MiGEC, and CDR3 positions were determined with MiXCR. Recombination models were inferred per individual with the repgenHMM and IGoR tools using an EM algorithm. The tcR package in R was used for shared clonotype analysis, with sharing normalized by the product of cloneset sizes. To study raw recombination without the effects of thymic and clonal selection, out-of-frame nonproductive sequences were analyzed. The public sequencing data were trimmed at Q25 with fastp and processed into clonotypes with MiXCR by TCRdb, which kept only in-frame beta chains. When rows share a CDR3 protein, they turn into one entry using the most common DNA and genes. The V and J calls shown here were made by TCRdb, not taken from the authors' results. The sample has 470,000 or so distinct CDR3 sequences on record, 20% to 25% of them singletons. The ten largest clones take up approximately 2.9% of the sample.

A word on this clonotype: What this receptor recognizes is not known. One base away there is no much larger clone; base qualities are not given.

The CDR3, cysteine through phenylalanine, is 14 amino acids long. The only DNA kept is the CDR3, 42 bases in frame from the first base. V loses 0 bases of germline sequence and J loses 11 bases, and the interval between the two ends is 14 bases. The germline V gene sets CDR1 to SGHTA and CDR2 to FQGNSA. What the work shows at the level of the full study, not this receptor alone: Invariant T cells such as MAIT and iNKT could partly confound zero-insertion analyses, although diverse VJ usage argued against such confounding for most clonotypes. Abundant cord blood beta clonotypes carried fewer insertions; young adult naive repertoires showed a weaker similar trend, while memory repertoires showed none. Recombination models systematically underestimated out-of-frame TCR alpha sharing in monozygotic twins but agreed with sharing between unrelated individuals. Compared with coincidental sharing between unrelated individuals, out-of-frame TCR alpha sequences shared between twins showed an excess of sequences with low generation probability. Because the same donors could not be followed over many years, conclusions were based on cross-sectional statistical analysis. A weaker excess of twin sharing was found in beta out-of-frame sequences because the signal-to-noise ratio was lowered by fewer shared sequences.

All donors were healthy Caucasians. The twin cohort consisted of three pairs of female monozygotic twins, all aged about 18 to 29 years. CD4+ and CD8+ T cell populations were isolated with positive isolation kits from Invitrogen. The same specimen was also included in a second study, on T cells expressing NK-cell markers. That second publication adds: TCR beta-chain repertoires were profiled in sorted CD3+CD56+NKG2C+, CD3+CD56+NKG2C- and CD3+CD56-NKG2C+ T-cell subsets from several donors. Among the eight sequenced donors, only one was HCMV-seronegative, while the other seven were HCMV-seropositive. To restrict sorting to alphabetaTCR-expressing T cells, an anti-gammadeltaTCR antibody was added in several experiments. In over five donors, the dominant CD3+CD56+NKG2C+ clonotypes were found to rank among the top 10 CD8+ clonotypes and to make up about 1.0-7.0% of CD8+ T cells. Those dominant clonotypes were again the most abundant among CD3+CD56-NKG2C+ cells in a few donors, at roughly 25-60.1%. Whether the expanded NKG2C-expressing T cell clones were specific for HCMV antigens was left unclear. All eight donors whose samples were sequenced were randomly selected healthy volunteers, three of them men and five women. HCMV-specific IgG was detected in serum with a commercial ELISA kit to determine HCMV serostatus. MIGEC was used to demultiplex reads and group reads by UMI, and MiTCR was used to assemble and quantify clonotypes. To remove erroneous sequences, TCR cDNA sequences were retained only when supported by two or more reads. The tcR package was used for downstream repertoire analysis, with clonotypes matched between fractions based on CDR3 nucleotide sequence plus V segment. Antigen specificity was annotated against VDJdb with VDJmatch, allowing one amino acid substitution in CDR3.

The clonotype originates from a young woman in good health. This chain joins TRBV7-2 to TRBJ2-1, with the D gene uncertain. Sequenced input: CD4+ T cells sorted from blood. The nucleotide sequence is TGTGCCAGCAGCTTAGCCCAAGCGAGGTCGAAGCAGTTCTTC. This is translated as CASSLAQARSKQFF. The reference TRBV7-2 and TRBJ2-1 proteins fill in what lies around the CDR3, so the full variable domain reads GAGVSQSPSNKVTEKGKDVELRCDPISGHTALYWYRQSLGQGLEFLIYFQGNSAPDKSGLPSDRFSAERTGGSVSTLTIQRTQQEDSAVYLCASSLAQARSKQFFGPGTRLTVL.